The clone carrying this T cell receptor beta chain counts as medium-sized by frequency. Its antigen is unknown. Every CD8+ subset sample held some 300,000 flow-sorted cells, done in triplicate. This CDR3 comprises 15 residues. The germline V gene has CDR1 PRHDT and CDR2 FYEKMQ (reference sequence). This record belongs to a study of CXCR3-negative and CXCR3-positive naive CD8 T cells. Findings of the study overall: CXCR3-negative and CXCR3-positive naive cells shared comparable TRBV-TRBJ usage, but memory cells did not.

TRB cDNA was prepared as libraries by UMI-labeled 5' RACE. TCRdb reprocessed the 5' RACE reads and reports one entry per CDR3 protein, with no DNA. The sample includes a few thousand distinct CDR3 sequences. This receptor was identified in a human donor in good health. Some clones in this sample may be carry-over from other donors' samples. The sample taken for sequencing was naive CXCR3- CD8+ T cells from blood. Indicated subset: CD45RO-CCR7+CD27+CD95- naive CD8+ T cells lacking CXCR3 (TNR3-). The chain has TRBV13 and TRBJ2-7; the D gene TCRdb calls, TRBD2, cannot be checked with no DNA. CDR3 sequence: CASSAAGGPNYEQYF.